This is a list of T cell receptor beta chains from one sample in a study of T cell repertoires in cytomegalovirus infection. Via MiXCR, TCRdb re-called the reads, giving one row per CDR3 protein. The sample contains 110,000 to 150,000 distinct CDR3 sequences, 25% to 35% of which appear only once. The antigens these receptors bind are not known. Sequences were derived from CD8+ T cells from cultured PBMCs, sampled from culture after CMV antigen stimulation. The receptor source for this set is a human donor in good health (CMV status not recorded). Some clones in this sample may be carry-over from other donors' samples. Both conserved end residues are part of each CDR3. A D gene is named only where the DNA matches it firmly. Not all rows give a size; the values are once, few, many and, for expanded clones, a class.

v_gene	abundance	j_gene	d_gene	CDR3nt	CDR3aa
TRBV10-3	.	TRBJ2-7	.	TGTGCCATCAGTGAGTCACCCTCCCGGGCCTACGAGCAGTACTTC	CAISESPSRAYEQYF
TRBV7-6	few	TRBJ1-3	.	TGTGCCAGCAGCCCAGGAGGGGCTGGAAACACCATATATTTT	CASSPGGAGNTIYF
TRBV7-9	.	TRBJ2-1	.	TGTGCCAGCAGCCATACTAGCCCGGGGTCGAATGAGCAGTTCTTC	CASSHTSPGSNEQFF
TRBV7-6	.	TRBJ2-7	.	TGTGCCAGCAGCCAAAGGCCCCGGGACAAGATTTACGAGCAGTACTTC	CASSQRPRDKIYEQYF
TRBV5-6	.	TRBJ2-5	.	TGTGCCAGCAGCTTGGGTCCGTGGGGAGAGACCCAGTACTTC	CASSLGPWGETQYF
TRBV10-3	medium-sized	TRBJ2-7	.	TGTGCCATCAGGGGCGATTCCTACGAGCAGTACTTC	CAIRGDSYEQYF
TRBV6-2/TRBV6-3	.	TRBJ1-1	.	TGTGCCAGCAGTCAATCCGGACCAGCGTCCGCTGAAGCTTTCTTT	CASSQSGPASAEAFF
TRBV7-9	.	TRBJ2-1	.	TGTGCCAGCAGCCCTACAGGAGTTGAGCAGTTCTTC	CASSPTGVEQFF
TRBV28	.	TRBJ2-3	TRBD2	TGTGCCAGCAGTTCAATGGAGACTAGCGGGGAGGCAGATACGCAGTATTTT	CASSSMETSGEADTQYF
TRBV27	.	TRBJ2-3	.	TGTGCCAGCAGTTTTGGGGGGGGGGCCACAGATACGCAGTATTTT	CASSFGGGATDTQYF
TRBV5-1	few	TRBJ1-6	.	TGCGCCAGCAGCTTGGGGCAGCCGTTTGACTCACCCCTCCACTTT	CASSLGQPFDSPLHF
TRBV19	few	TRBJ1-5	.	TGTGCCAGTAGTATCGGGGCAGGAGGGAGCAATCAGCCCCAGCATTTT	CASSIGAGGSNQPQHF
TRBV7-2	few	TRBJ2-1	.	TGTGCCAGCACCGTGGGGGCGGGTGGCTACAATGAGCAGTTCTTC	CASTVGAGGYNEQFF
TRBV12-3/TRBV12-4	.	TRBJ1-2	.	TGTGCCAGCAGACCATTGGGGGTAGTTGGCTACACCTTC	CASRPLGVVGYTF
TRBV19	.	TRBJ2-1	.	TGTGCCAGTAGCCTTCCCGCTACAGGAACCCATGAGCAGTTCTTC	CASSLPATGTHEQFF
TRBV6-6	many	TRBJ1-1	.	TGTGCCAGCAGTTACGATCGGACAACGAACACTGAAGCTTTCTTT	CASSYDRTTNTEAFF
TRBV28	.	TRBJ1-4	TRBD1	TGTGCCAGCAGTCCACGACAGGGCCTACGTGAAAAACTGTTTTTT	CASSPRQGLREKLFF
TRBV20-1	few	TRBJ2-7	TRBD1	TGCAGTGCTACGGGACAGGTTGCTTACTACGAGCAGTACTTC	CSATGQVAYYEQYF
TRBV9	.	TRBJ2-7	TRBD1	TGTGCCAGCAGCGTAGACGGGACAGGGACCTACGAGCAGTACTTC	CASSVDGTGTYEQYF
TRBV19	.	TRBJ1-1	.	TGTGCCAGTAGTATAGATCAGATTGAAAGTGGTACTGAAGCTTTCTTT	CASSIDQIESGTEAFF
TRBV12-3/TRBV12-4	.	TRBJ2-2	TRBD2	TGTGCCAGCAGCCCCGAGCGGGGCGGGGAGCTGTTTTTT	CASSPERGGELFF
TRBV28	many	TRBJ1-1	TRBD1	TGTGCCAGCAGTTTAACGCCCGGGACAGGGAAGGCTGAAGCTTTCTTT	CASSLTPGTGKAEAFF
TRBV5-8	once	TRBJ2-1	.	TGTGCCAGCAGCTCCGGACTCTTTTACAATGAGCAGTTCTTC	CASSSGLFYNEQFF
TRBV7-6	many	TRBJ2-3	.	TGTGCCAGCAGCTTAGCGGAGGGATCTGATGAGGGGCAGTATTTT	CASSLAEGSDEGQYF
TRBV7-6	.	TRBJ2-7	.	TGTGCCAGCAGCTTAGAAATCCGGGACGGAAGCGAGCAGTACTTC	CASSLEIRDGSEQYF
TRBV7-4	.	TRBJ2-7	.	TGTGCCAGCAGGCTTTCCCATGAATACGAGCAGTACTTC	CASRLSHEYEQYF
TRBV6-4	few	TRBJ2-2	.	TGTGCCAGCAGTGGTTTTTTCGGCGGGGAGCTGTTTTTT	CASSGFFGGELFF
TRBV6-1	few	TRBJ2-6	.	TGTGCCAGCAGACCTAGGTTCTCAGGGGCCAACGTCCTGACTTTC	CASRPRFSGANVLTF
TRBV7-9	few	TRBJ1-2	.	TGTGCCAGCAGCTCCCGACCTAGCATGGACGGCTACACCTTC	CASSSRPSMDGYTF
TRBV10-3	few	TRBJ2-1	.	TGTGCCATCAGTGAGTTCCGATCCTCCTACAATGAGCAGTTCTTC	CAISEFRSSYNEQFF
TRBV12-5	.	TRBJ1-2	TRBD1	TGTGCTAGTGGTCTCGCCGCCGGACAGGGTAACTATGGCTACACCTTC	CASGLAAGQGNYGYTF
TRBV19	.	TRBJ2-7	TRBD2	TGTGCCAGCTCCGGGGGGAACGAGCAGTACTTC	CASSGGNEQYF
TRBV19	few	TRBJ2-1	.	TGTGCCAGTAGTTATAGTCACAATGAGCAGTTCTTC	CASSYSHNEQFF
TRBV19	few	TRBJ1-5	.	TGTGCCAGCAATCAGGATAATCAGCCCCAGCATTTT	CASNQDNQPQHF
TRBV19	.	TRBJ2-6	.	TGTGCCAGTCGTCCGGGTTTAGGGGGGCCTGGGGCCAACGTCCTGACTTTC	CASRPGLGGPGANVLTF
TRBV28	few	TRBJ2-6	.	TGTGCCAGCGAGGGGCTCGCTGGGGCCAACGTCCTGACTTTC	CASEGLAGANVLTF
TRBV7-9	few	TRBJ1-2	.	TGTGCCAGCAGAGCCTTGGGCTATGGCTACACCTTC	CASRALGYGYTF
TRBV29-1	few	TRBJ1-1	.	TGCAGCTGGGTATTTCCGAACACTGAAGCTTTCTTT	CSWVFPNTEAFF
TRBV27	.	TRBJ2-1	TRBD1	TGTGCCAGCAGTTGGGGGACAGGGACCAGAGAGCAGTTCTTC	CASSWGTGTREQFF
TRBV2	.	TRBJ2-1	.	TGTGCCAGCAGTGAAGCCTGGTCAATCTACAATGAGCAGTTCTTC	CASSEAWSIYNEQFF
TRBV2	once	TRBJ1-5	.	TGTGCCAGCAGTGAAGCTGGGAGGGGGTATCAGCCCCAGCATTTT	CASSEAGRGYQPQHF
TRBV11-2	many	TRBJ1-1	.	TGTGCCAGCAGCTTGTGGGGGCAGAACACTGAAGCTTTCTTT	CASSLWGQNTEAFF
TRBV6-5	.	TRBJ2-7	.	TGTGCCAGCAGTTACTCTGGACGGATTTACGAGCAGTACTTC	CASSYSGRIYEQYF
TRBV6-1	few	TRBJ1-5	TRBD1	TGTGCCAGCAGTGAAGCCGCGGGACAGGGGATATTTCAGCCCCAGCATTTT	CASSEAAGQGIFQPQHF